This T cell receptor (beta chain) was documented in a study of blood T cell repertoires in COVID-19. Study as a whole: From the United States, Italy and Spain came samples of acute and convalescent COVID-19. PBMCs, B-cell-depleted T cells, or T cells were the source of the cDNA or gDNA that made up the material.

Per the original data handling: Reference gene primer amplification gave nucleated cell count estimates. TCRdb's table, derived via immunoSEQ multiplex PCR, lists solely in-frame clones and lacks some. The V and J calls and clone size were taken over from that table, and D and trimming were inferred from the DNA. The sample gives over 450,000 clones, less than 90% of which show up once; less than 9.5% is in the top ten. Seattle enrolled patients during active infection and tracked them longitudinally. This clone has just one count. V was trimmed by 5 bases and J by 2 bases, leaving 10 bases between them. CDR1 and CDR2 from the germline V gene are SEHNR and FQNEAQ (reference sequence). CDR3 size: 13 residues.

The sequence was obtained from a woman in her 50s with COVID-19, enrolled during active disease. The chain has TRBV7-9 and TRBJ2-7, with D possibly matching TRBD1 (5 bases). The source material was peripheral blood. CDR3 sequence: CASSHDSTYEQYF. The DNA of the CDR3 is TGTGCCAGCAGCCACGACAGTACCTACGAGCAGTACTTC.